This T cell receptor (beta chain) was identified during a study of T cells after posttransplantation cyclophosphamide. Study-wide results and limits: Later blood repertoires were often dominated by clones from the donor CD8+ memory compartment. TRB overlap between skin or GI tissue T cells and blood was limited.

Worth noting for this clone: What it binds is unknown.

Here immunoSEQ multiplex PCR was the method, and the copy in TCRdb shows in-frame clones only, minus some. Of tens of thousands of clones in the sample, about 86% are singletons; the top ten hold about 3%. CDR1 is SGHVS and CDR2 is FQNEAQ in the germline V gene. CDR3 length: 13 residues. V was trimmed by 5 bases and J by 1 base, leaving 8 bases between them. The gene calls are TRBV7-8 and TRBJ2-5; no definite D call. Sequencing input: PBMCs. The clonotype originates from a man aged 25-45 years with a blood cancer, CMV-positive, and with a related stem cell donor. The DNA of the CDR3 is TGTGCCAGCAGCCCCCTACTCCAAGAGACCCAGTACTTC. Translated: CASSPLLQETQYF.